This T cell receptor beta chain comes out of a study of T cell responses to AZD1222 COVID-19 vaccine. Study-wide results and caveats: The span of vaccine-associated CD4 TCRs extended across spike, with dominance at 160-218 and 743-854. AZD1222 recipients seropositive at baseline numbered only 6 or 7.

Only in-frame clones appear in the TCRdb table, and some are missing; sequencing was by immunoSEQ multiplex PCR. The sample lists 100,000 to 150,000 clones, about nine tenths occurring once. This clone showed up just once. Its cognate antigen is unknown. The CDR3 spans 17 residues. CDR1 and CDR2 from the germline V gene are SGHTA and FQGNSA. Trimming cost V 1 base and J 0 bases; bases outside gene matches: 5. The sequence came from an adult who received the AZD1222 COVID-19 vaccine. The source material was peripheral blood, sampled 28 days after the second AZD1222 dose. The gene calls are TRBV7-2 and TRBJ1-3; 8 bases match TRBD1. CDR3 DNA: TGTGCCAGCAGCTTAGGCCCCAGGGGGCTCTCTGGAAACACCATATATTTT. Protein sequence: CASSLGPRGLSGNTIYF.